A selection of T cell receptor beta chains follows, all from one sample in a study of blood T cell repertoires in COVID-19. This table comes from immunoSEQ multiplex PCR, and its TCRdb copy is limited to in-frame clones, with some not included. The repertoire holds about 170,000 clones, around 79% seen once, with roughly 19% in the top ten. Material: PBMCs or T cells enriched from blood (not recorded which). All receptors come from a woman in her 70s in a cohort exposed to, infected with or recovered from COVID-19 (not recorded which). Both conserved end residues are part of each CDR3. Fields, in order: clone size, V gene, D gene, J gene, CDR3 DNA, CDR3 protein. A D gene is named only where the DNA matches it firmly. Clone size is not always given. Where it is, it says once, few, many or a class for expanded clones.

>.|TRBV28|.|TRBJ1-2
TGTGCCAGCAGTTTAGACGCGCAGGCCCTTAGAGGCTACACCTTC
CASSLDAQALRGYTF
>.|TRBV5-1|.|TRBJ1-1
TGCGCCAGCAGCTATTCAGGGGAAAACACTGAAGCTTTCTTT
CASSYSGENTEAFF
>few|TRBV5-1|.|TRBJ1-4
TGCGCCAGCAGCCGACAGGCACCTAATGAAAAACTGTTTTTT
CASSRQAPNEKLFF
>.|TRBV7-2|TRBD1|TRBJ2-7
TGTGCCAGCAGCCTTGACAGGGAACGTGGCGAGCAGTACTTC
CASSLDRERGEQYF
>.|TRBV5-4|TRBD2|TRBJ2-1
TGTGCCAGCAGCCAGAGGCTAGCGGGTCACAATGAGCAGTTCTTC
CASSQRLAGHNEQFF
>.|TRBV6-5|TRBD2|TRBJ2-1
TGTGCCAGCTCTTGGGAGGGCAGCCCCTCCAATGAGCAGTTCTTC
CASSWEGSPSNEQFF
>.|TRBV12-3/TRBV12-4|TRBD1|TRBJ2-7
TGTGCCAGCAGCCTGGGACAGGTCGAGCAGTACTTC
CASSLGQVEQYF
>few|TRBV27|TRBD2|TRBJ2-1
TGTGCCAGCAGTTTATTAGCGGGGACCACCTACAATGAGCAGTTCTTC
CASSLLAGTTYNEQFF
>.|TRBV19|.|TRBJ1-1
TGTGCCAGTACCACGGATGGACAAAGTTCTGAAGCTTTCTTT
CASTTDGQSSEAFF
>.|TRBV25-1|.|TRBJ2-1
TGTGCCAGCAGTGAACCTGCGGGGAGCTCCTACAATGAGCAGTTCTTC
CASSEPAGSSYNEQFF
>.|TRBV7-6|TRBD1|TRBJ1-2
TGTGCCAGCAGTCCCGGGACAGGGCTTAACTATGGCTACACCTTC
CASSPGTGLNYGYTF
>.|TRBV28|TRBD2|TRBJ2-1
TGTGCCAGCAGTTTACTTTGGGGGACTAGCCTCAAAAGCTCCTACAATGAGCAGTTCTTC
CASSLLWGTSLKSSYNEQFF
>few|TRBV28|.|TRBJ1-5
TGTGCCAGCAGTTTATTTCTAAATCAGCCCCAGCATTTT
CASSLFLNQPQHF
>few|TRBV2|.|TRBJ1-5
TGTGCCAGCAGTGGGGGACACTATCAGCCCCAGCATTTT
CASSGGHYQPQHF
>.|TRBV7-2|.|TRBJ2-1
TGTGCCAGCAGCCCAAGGGGTATATCCTACAATGAGCAGTTCTTC
CASSPRGISYNEQFF
>.|TRBV4-2|.|TRBJ2-5
TGTGCCAGCAGCCAAGAGACTAGGAGAGACTTC
CASSQETRRDF
>.|TRBV18|.|TRBJ1-2
TGTGCCAGCTCACCAAACGAACAGGCCTATGGCTACACCTTC
CASSPNEQAYGYTF
>.|TRBV5-1|TRBD2|TRBJ2-1
TGCGCCAGCAGCTCTTCCCCAGGACTAGCGGGAGGTAATGAGCAGTTCTTC
CASSSSPGLAGGNEQFF
>.|TRBV7-9|.|TRBJ1-4
TGTGCCAGCAGCCGTTTGTCTTCAACTAATGAAAAACTGTTTTTT
CASSRLSSTNEKLFF
>.|TRBV7-2|TRBD1|TRBJ2-1
TGTGCCAGCAGCTTAGCCGGGGACAGGGTAGTTGAGCAGTTCTTC
CASSLAGDRVVEQFF
>.|TRBV5-1|.|TRBJ2-1
TGCGCCAGCAGCCCCGACAGTTCCTACAATGAGCAGTTCTTC
CASSPDSSYNEQFF
>.|TRBV10-2|TRBD2|TRBJ2-7
TGCGCCAGCAGGCCAGGACTAGCGGGAGGGAACTACGAGCAGTACTTC
CASRPGLAGGNYEQYF
>.|TRBV10-1|TRBD1|TRBJ2-1
TGCGCCAGCAGTGAATTCGGACAGGGATACAATGAGCAGTTCTTC
CASSEFGQGYNEQFF
>.|TRBV5-4|TRBD1|TRBJ1-1
TGTGCCAGCAGCCCCGGGGCAGGGGGCACTGAAGCTTTCTTT
CASSPGAGGTEAFF
>few|TRBV2|.|TRBJ1-3
TGTGCCAGCAGTACCCGAACAGGGAGTGGAAACACCATATATTTT
CASSTRTGSGNTIYF
>.|TRBV6-4|TRBD2|TRBJ2-7
TGTGCCAGCAGTGACTCCGGCGGGAGATACACCTCCTACGAGCAGTACTTC
CASSDSGGRYTSYEQYF
>.|TRBV7-9|.|TRBJ2-1
TGTGCCAGCAGCCCAACTTCAGGCAATGAGCAGTTCTTC
CASSPTSGNEQFF
>.|TRBV11-2|.|TRBJ2-7
TGTGCCAGCAGCTCTGCCCCGACTAGACTTACCTACGAGCAGTACTTC
CASSSAPTRLTYEQYF
>.|TRBV29-1|TRBD2|TRBJ2-1
TGCAGCGTTGAAGATATGAAGAGAGGGGAGGGCCGGCACAATGAGCAGTTCTTC
CSVEDMKRGEGRHNEQFF
>once|TRBV7-9|TRBD1|TRBJ2-1
TGTGCCAGCAGCTTAGGGACAGGGATGGTAGCGCAGTTCTTC
CASSLGTGMVAQFF
>.|TRBV9|TRBD2|TRBJ2-1
TGTGCCAGCAGCGTAACTAGCGGTTCCTACAATGAGCAGTTCTTC
CASSVTSGSYNEQFF
>.|TRBV7-9|TRBD1|TRBJ2-1
TGTGCCAGCACCCTCGGGACAGGTTTAGGTGAGCAGTTCTTC
CASTLGTGLGEQFF
>.|TRBV19|.|TRBJ1-1
TGTGCCAGTAGTTACAGGACGTTGAACACTGAAGCTTTCTTT
CASSYRTLNTEAFF
>.|TRBV27|.|TRBJ1-3
TGTGCCAGCCGGGGAAATGGAAACACCATATATTTT
CASRGNGNTIYF
>once|TRBV7-9|.|TRBJ2-7
TGTGCCAGCAGCTTAGCAGGGGTAAACTACGAGCAGTACTTC
CASSLAGVNYEQYF
>.|TRBV12-3/TRBV12-4|.|TRBJ1-5
TGTGCCAGCAGTTGGACTCGCGATCAGCCCCAGCATTTT
CASSWTRDQPQHF
>.|TRBV6-5|TRBD2|TRBJ2-1
TGTGCCAGCAGTTACTCTGGCACTAGCGGGAGTAGAAAGCAGTTCTTC
CASSYSGTSGSRKQFF
>.|TRBV24-1|TRBD1|TRBJ2-5
TGTGCCACCAGTGATGGGGGGACAGGGAGTCAAGAGACCCAGTACTTC
CATSDGGTGSQETQYF
>.|TRBV27|TRBD2|TRBJ2-1
TGTGCCAGCAGTTTAGCCGGGGGGAGGCCCGAGCAGTTCTTC
CASSLAGGRPEQFF
>.|TRBV2|TRBD1|TRBJ1-6
TGTGCCAGCAGTGAGGCAGGGGGCGATTATTCACCCCTCCACTTT
CASSEAGGDYSPLHF
>.|TRBV21-1|.|TRBJ1-2
TGTGCCAGCATCAGGGGGCCTTTC
CASIRGPF
>.|TRBV7-9|.|TRBJ1-3
TGTGCCAGCAGCTTCACAGGGAGCTCTGGAAACACCATATATTTT
CASSFTGSSGNTIYF
>.|TRBV7-8|TRBD1|TRBJ2-1
TGTGCCAGCAGCCTCGGGACAGGGGGCCTGTTCTTC
CASSLGTGGLFF
>.|TRBV7-9|TRBD2|TRBJ2-1
TGTGCCAGCAGCTTAGCAGGACTAGCCCCGAATGAGCAGTTCTTC
CASSLAGLAPNEQFF
>.|TRBV27|TRBD1|TRBJ1-6
TGTGCCAGCAGGGACAGGCCCGACTCCTATAATTCACCCCTCCACTTT
CASRDRPDSYNSPLHF
>.|TRBV28|.|TRBJ1-2
TGTGCCAGCAGGGCAGGCGGGACCGACATTAACTATGGCTACACCTTC
CASRAGGTDINYGYTF
>.|TRBV7-3|.|TRBJ2-1
TGTGCCAGCAGCTCATCTATGCGGAATGAGCAGTTCTTC
CASSSSMRNEQFF
>.|TRBV7-9|TRBD1|TRBJ2-7
TGTGCCAGCAGCTTAATCCCGGGACAGGGTTCCGACGAGCAGTACTTC
CASSLIPGQGSDEQYF
>.|TRBV7-2|.|TRBJ2-2
TGTGCCAGCAGCCCGAGAGGTGGGACATACACCGGGGAGCTGTTTTTT
CASSPRGGTYTGELFF
>.|TRBV7-9|.|TRBJ2-5
TGTGCCAGCAGGAAGGACAGTAGCCAAGAGACCCAGTACTTC
CASRKDSSQETQYF
>.|TRBV28|.|TRBJ2-4
TGTGCCAGCAGTCCGAGCCCCCCGGGCATTCAGTACTTC
CASSPSPPGIQYF
>.|TRBV2|.|TRBJ2-7
TGTGCCAGCAGTAGCCAAGGGAGACACGAGCAGTACTTC
CASSSQGRHEQYF
>.|TRBV11-3|.|TRBJ2-1
TGTGCCAGCAGCGCAGTACAGGCTGAGCAGTTCTTC
CASSAVQAEQFF
>.|TRBV2|TRBD2|TRBJ2-1
TGTGCCAGCAGTCAGTCGGCGGGAGGATACAATGAGCAGTTCTTC
CASSQSAGGYNEQFF
>.|TRBV7-8|.|TRBJ2-3
TGTGCCAGCAGCTTCCAACAGGGAACAGATACGCAGTATTTT
CASSFQQGTDTQYF